These 12 T cell receptor beta chains share one sample of origin, sequenced in a study of T cells in Graves' hyperthyroidism and ophthalmopathy. TCR beta CDR3 sequences were amplified from RNA transcripts. First-round RT-PCR of the TCR CDR3 relied on the HTBI primer set. TCRdb passed the multiplex PCR reads through MiXCR, listing each CDR3 protein once. The sample yields 600,000 to 900,000 distinct CDR3 sequences, about 16% seen once. The sample was blood. Every receptor here comes from a man younger than 35 with Graves' hyperthyroidism.

In this sample, this clonotype turned up many times. The V call is TRBV27, the J call TRBJ2-7, with TRBD1 matching 11 bases. Trimming took 5 bases from V and 3 from J; bases not matched to a gene: 9. Germline V gene lookup returns CDR1 MNHEY and CDR2 SMNVEV (reference sequence). The CDR3 extends over 16 amino acids. The CDR3 nucleotides read TGTGCCAGCAGTGCGACCCCCGGGACAGGGGGCTACGAGCAGTACTTC. Its protein product is CASSATPGTGGYEQYF.

V usage is TRBV7-9 and J usage is TRBJ2-7; the D call may be TRBD1 or TRBD2 (5 bases each). V lost 5 bases and J lost 5, with 16 bases in between. In germline, CDR1 is SEHNR, CDR2 FQNEAQ (reference sequence). This CDR3 is 14 amino acids long. The CDR3 here is CASSAPGTLDEQYF. The CDR3 nucleotides read TGTGCCAGCAGCGCCCCAGGGACCTTGGACGAGCAGTACTTC.

V gene TRBV5-1 combines with J gene TRBJ2-1, with D perhaps matching TRBD1 or TRBD2 (5 bases each). This CDR3 has 16 amino acids. Trimming pared 0 bases from V and 2 bases from J, leaving 12 bases between. The germline CDR1 and CDR2 sequences are SGHRS and YFSETQ. CDR3 amino acids: CASSLGGRLPYNEQFF. In nucleotides, the CDR3 is TGCGCCAGCAGCTTGGGGGGACGCCTACCCTACAATGAGCAGTTCTTC.

This clonotype has at least ten counts. This chain links TRBV6-1 with TRBJ2-1, with 14 bases that match TRBD2. Looked up from germline, CDR1 is MNHNS and CDR2 is SASEGT. The CDR3 is 16 amino acids. V gave up 4 bases and J gave up 6 bases; unmatched junction bases: 5. As DNA, the CDR3 is TGTGCCAGCAGTGCCTTAGGACTAGCGGGAGGCAATGAGCAGTTCTTC. Its protein product is CASSALGLAGGNEQFF.

This chain connects TRBV7-9 to TRBJ2-2; the match to TRBD2 covers 13 bases. This CDR3 is 16 amino acids long. Germline assignment: CDR1 SEHNR and CDR2 FQNEAQ (reference sequence). The V gene end was trimmed by 5 bases and the J gene end by 7 bases; junction bases not matched to a gene: 7. Here the CDR3 DNA reads TGTGCCAGCAGCCCGAGACTAGCGGGAGGAATCGGGGAGCTGTTTTTT. It codes for CASSPRLAGGIGELFF.

In its sample, this clonotype was seen a few times. The rearrangement joins TRBV6-1 to TRBJ2-2; TRBD2 agrees at 12 bases. This CDR3 region has 14 residues. Per germline, CDR1 MNHNS and CDR2 SASEGT. The V gene end was trimmed by 8 bases and the J gene end by 7 bases; junction bases not matched to a gene: 5. This chain's CDR3 is CASQTSGRFGELFF. CDR3 bases: TGTGCCAGCCAGACTAGCGGGAGATTCGGGGAGCTGTTTTTT.

The chain employs TRBV29-1 and TRBJ1-2; D gene ambiguous. V lost 0 bases and J lost 6, with 14 bases in between. There are 14 residues in the CDR3. Germline V gene data show CDR1 as SQVTM and CDR2 as ANQGSEA. This chain's CDR3 is CSVEDLGRVDGYTF. In DNA, the CDR3 is TGCAGCGTTGAAGATCTAGGGAGGGTAGATGGCTACACCTTC.

This clonotype has a count of ten or more. The V gene is TRBV12-3 or TRBV12-4, the J gene TRBJ2-2; a weak D match, TRBD2 (5 bases). The V end lost 7 bases, the J end lost 5 bases, and 17 bases lay between the germline ends. There are 15 residues in the CDR3. The CDR3 spells CASTPGVGRTGELFF. Written as DNA, the CDR3 is TGTGCCAGCACTCCCGGGGTGGGAAGGACCGGGGAGCTGTTTTTT.

The chain carries TRBV18 and TRBJ1-6; the D gene is possibly TRBD1 (5 bases). CDR1 and CDR2 from the germline V gene are KGHSH and LQKENI. Trimming pared 6 bases from V and 4 bases from J, leaving 13 bases between. The CDR3 covers 15 residues. The CDR3 sequence is CASSPGLPYNSPLHF. CDR3 coding DNA: TGTGCCAGCTCGCCGGGACTGCCGTATAATTCACCCCTCCACTTT.

Only a few counts were recorded for this clonotype. The gene calls are TRBV20-1 and TRBJ1-1; D gene unclear. V lost 6 bases, J lost 5 bases, and 13 bases lay in between. The CDR3 has 12 residues. CDR1 is DFQATT and CDR2 is SNEGSKA in the germline V gene (reference sequence). In nucleotides, the CDR3 is TGCAGTGCACTGCGGGGAGGGACTGAAGCTTTCTTT. This sequence encodes CSALRGGTEAFF.

This clonotype has ten or more counts. CDR3 sequence: CSVGPSRQSTEAFF. In DNA form, the CDR3 reads TGCAGCGTTGGGCCCTCTCGTCAGTCCACTGAAGCTTTCTTT. The chain carries TRBV29-1 and TRBJ1-1, with D unresolved. The CDR3 totals 14 residues. Germline assignment: CDR1 SQVTM and CDR2 ANQGSEA. The V end lost 4 bases, the J end lost 4 bases, and 16 bases lay between the germline ends.

The chain couples TRBV4-3 to TRBJ2-1; D unclear. The CDR3 totals 13 residues. The V end was cut by 0 bases, the J end by 10 bases, with 10 bases between. CDR1 and CDR2 from the germline V gene are LGHNA and YSLEER. The CDR3 region is CASSQDAPGEQFF. CDR3 nucleotide sequence: TGCGCCAGCAGCCAAGATGCCCCCGGGGAGCAGTTCTTC.